A single sample is the source of the 6 T cell receptor beta chains below, sequenced in a study of blood T cell repertoires in COVID-19. Here immunoSEQ multiplex PCR was the method, and the copy in TCRdb shows in-frame clones only, minus some. In the table there are 87,000 or so clones, around 87% of which are singletons. Input material: peripheral blood. The receptors stem from a human donor with acute or convalescent COVID-19. The donor label of this sample is uncertain.

The chain combines TRBV7-9 with TRBJ1-2; the match to TRBD1 covers 8 bases. Germline lookup yields CDR1 SEHNR and CDR2 FQNEAQ (reference sequence). The CDR3 has 15 amino acids. V was clipped by 5 bases and J by 3 bases; unmatched bases: 8. The CDR3 protein is CASSPSDREDYGYTF. The CDR3 DNA follows: TGTGCCAGCAGCCCGTCGGACAGGGAGGACTATGGCTACACCTTC.

The rearrangement links TRBV29-1 to TRBJ2-2; 9 bases fit TRBD1. J lost 1 base, V lost 7 bases, and 7 bases had no gene match. Germline V lookup: CDR1 SQVTM, CDR2 ANQGSEA. This CDR3 is 15 amino acids long. CDR3 residues: CSAGQGLWNTGELFF. DNA for the CDR3: TGCAGCGCCGGACAGGGGTTGTGGAACACCGGGGAGCTGTTTTTT.

The chain has TRBV3-1 (or the pseudogene TRBV3-2) and TRBJ1-1; the D gene is possibly TRBD1 (5 bases). In germline, CDR1 is LGHDT, CDR2 YNNKEL (reference sequence). Trimming removed 1 base from V and 4 bases from J, with 7 bases in between. This CDR3 region has 13 residues. The CDR3 loop is CASSQAGITEAFF. DNA for the CDR3: TGTGCCAGCAGCCAAGCAGGGATCACTGAAGCTTTCTTT.

This clone has just one count. This chain links TRBV6-6 with TRBJ2-5, with D perhaps matching TRBD2 (5 bases). The germline V gene encodes CDR1 MNHNY and CDR2 SVGAGI (reference sequence). Trimming shortened V by 6 bases and J by 5 bases, and 13 bases separated the two germline ends. CDR3 length equals 13 residues. The CDR3 sequence: CASSSPERETQYF. The DNA of the CDR3 is TGTGCCAGCAGCTCGCCGGAGCGGGAGACCCAGTACTTC.

The rearrangement links TRBV21-1 to TRBJ2-3; the D call of TRBD1 is as the table states it, not checked on the DNA. TRBV21-1 represents a pseudogene. The CDR3 runs 16 residues. The CDR3 reads CASSADRVESTDTQYF. CDR3 in DNA: TGTGCCAGCAGCGCTGACAGGGTAGAAAGCACAGATACGCAGTATTTT.

The J gene is TRBJ2-1, the V gene TRBV18; 7 bases agree with TRBD2. This CDR3 spans 15 amino acids. Per germline, CDR1 KGHSH and CDR2 LQKENI. V was pared by 3 bases and J by 4 bases, with 6 bases of the junction left unmatched. The CDR3 coding sequence is TGTGCCAGCTCACCGGCCGGGGGGTCTTACAATGAGCAGTTCTTC. This sequence encodes CASSPAGGSYNEQFF.